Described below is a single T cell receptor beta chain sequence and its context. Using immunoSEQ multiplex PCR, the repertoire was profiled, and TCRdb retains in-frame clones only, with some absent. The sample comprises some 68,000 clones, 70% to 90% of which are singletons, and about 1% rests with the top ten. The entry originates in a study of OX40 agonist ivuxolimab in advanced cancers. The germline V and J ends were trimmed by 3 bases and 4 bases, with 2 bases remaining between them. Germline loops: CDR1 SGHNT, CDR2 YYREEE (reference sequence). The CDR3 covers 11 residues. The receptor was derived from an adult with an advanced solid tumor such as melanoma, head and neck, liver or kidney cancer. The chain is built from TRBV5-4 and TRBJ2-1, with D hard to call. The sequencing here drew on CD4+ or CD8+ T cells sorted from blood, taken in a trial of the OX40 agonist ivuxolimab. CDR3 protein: CASSSYNEQFF. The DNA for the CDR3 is TGTGCCAGCAGCTCATACAATGAGCAGTTCTTC.